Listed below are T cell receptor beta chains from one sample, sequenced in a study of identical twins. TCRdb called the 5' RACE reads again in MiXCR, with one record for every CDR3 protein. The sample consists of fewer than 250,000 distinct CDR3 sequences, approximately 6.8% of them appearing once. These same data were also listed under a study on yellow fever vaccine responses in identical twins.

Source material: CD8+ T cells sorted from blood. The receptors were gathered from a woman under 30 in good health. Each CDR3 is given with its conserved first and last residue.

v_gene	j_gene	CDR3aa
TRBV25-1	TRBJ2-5	CASSFLTGPYQETQYF
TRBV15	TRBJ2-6	CATSRDEGTAFSGANVLTF
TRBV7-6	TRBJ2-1	CASSEASGATNEQFF
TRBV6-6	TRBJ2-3	CASKHRGTDTQYF
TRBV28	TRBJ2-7	CASSLTGDNPYEQYF
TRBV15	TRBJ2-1	CATSVARELGNNEQFF
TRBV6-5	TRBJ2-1	CASSYSPTEGWNEQFF
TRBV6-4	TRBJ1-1	CASSDSGLARGYLNTEAFF
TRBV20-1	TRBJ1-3	CSAPDSLSGNTIYF
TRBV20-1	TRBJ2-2	CSAPAPLAANTGELFF
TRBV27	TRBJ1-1	CASRPGTGLTEAFF
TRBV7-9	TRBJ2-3	CASSSRDRDTDTQYF
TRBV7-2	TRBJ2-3	CASSLVERLTDTQYF
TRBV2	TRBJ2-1	CASRTLFNEQFF
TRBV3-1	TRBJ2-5	CASSQDSTSVQETQYF
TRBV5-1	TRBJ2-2	CASSLGLTSGTGELFF
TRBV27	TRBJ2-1	CASRLGVNEQFF
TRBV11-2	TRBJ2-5	CASSLKHGETQYF
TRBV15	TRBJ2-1	CATTRLAVSYNEQFF
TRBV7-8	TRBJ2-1	CASTLRTNYNEQFF
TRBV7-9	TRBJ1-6	CASSVGRQNNSPLHF
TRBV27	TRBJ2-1	CASSLFLPGGTSSYNEQFF
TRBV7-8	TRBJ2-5	CASSPGLAGKTQYF
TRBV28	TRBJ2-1	CASRTLLGGANEQFF
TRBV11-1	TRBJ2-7	CASSPKAPGQGAIYEQYF
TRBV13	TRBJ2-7	CASSSKNREQYF
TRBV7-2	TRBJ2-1	CASSSKGLANNDQFF
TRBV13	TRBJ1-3	CASSRAAGLGAGSGNTIYF
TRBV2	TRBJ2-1	CASSDWQGLDNEQFF
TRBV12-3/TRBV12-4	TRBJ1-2	CASSLSRLYGYTF
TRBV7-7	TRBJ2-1	CASSLGTSGTYNEQFF
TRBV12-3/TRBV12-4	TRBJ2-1	CASSSTDRDDNEQFF